This T cell receptor beta chain was sequenced for a study of OX40 agonist ivuxolimab in advanced cancers. Germline lookup yields CDR1 KGHSH and CDR2 LQKENI. The CDR3 totals 16 residues. V shed 0 bases and J shed 1 base, with 13 bases lying between them. Method: immunoSEQ multiplex PCR; TCRdb's copy keeps in-frame clones and lacks some. The sample lists about 62,000 clones, approximately 85% occurring once. The sample consisted of CD4+ or CD8+ T cells sorted from blood, taken in a trial of the OX40 agonist ivuxolimab. The chain links TRBV18 to TRBJ2-7; D not resolved. The receptor was isolated from an adult with an advanced solid tumor such as melanoma, head and neck, liver or kidney cancer. The CDR3 DNA sequence: TGTGCCAGCTCACCACCGGGCAGTTCGGTGTCCTACGAGCAGTACTTC. It encodes CASSPPGSSVSYEQYF.